Following are 12 T cell receptor beta chains from one sample sequenced in a study of blood T cell repertoires in COVID-19. Clones were sequenced by immunoSEQ multiplex PCR, and TCRdb holds only the in-frame ones, with some missing. The sample has tens of thousands of clones, 70% to 90% seen once. Source material: peripheral blood. Receptors were obtained from a man aged 30 to 39 with acute or convalescent COVID-19.

The chain recombines TRBV7-8 with TRBJ1-3; 8 nucleotides line up with TRBD1. Germline V gene sequence: CDR1 SGHVS, CDR2 FQNEAQ. Trimming removed 5 bases from V and 3 bases from J; junction bases left unmatched: 6. The CDR3 sequence is 15 residues long. This CDR3 is CASSVKTGVGNTIYF. DNA for the CDR3: TGTGCCAGCAGCGTAAAGACAGGGGTTGGAAACACCATATATTTT.

This clone was seen only a few times. The chain joins TRBV3-1 (or the pseudogene TRBV3-2) to TRBJ1-6; TRBD1 agrees at 9 bases. The CDR3 sequence is 16 residues long. The J segment lost 9 bases and the V segment lost 5 bases, leaving 11 bases of the junction unmatched. Germline-derived CDR1 and CDR2 are LGHDT and YNNKEL (reference sequence). The CDR3 protein is CASSFDRGSMGSPLHF. CDR3 coding DNA: TGTGCCAGCAGCTTTGACAGGGGGTCAATGGGTTCACCCCTCCACTTT.

The chain uses TRBV9 and TRBJ2-2, with D possibly TRBD1 on 6 matching bases. The V end lost 1 base, the J end lost 4 bases, and 23 bases lay between the germline ends. From germline, CDR1 is SGDLS and CDR2 YYNGEE. The CDR3 length is 19 residues. This CDR3 is CASSVSWYREVSSTGELFF. CDR3 sequence (DNA): TGTGCCAGCAGCGTATCCTGGTACAGGGAAGTTTCTTCCACCGGGGAGCTGTTTTTT.

This chain links TRBV18 with TRBJ2-1, with 12 bases lining up with TRBD2. V dropped 3 bases and J dropped 5; count of bases not matched to a gene: 8. The CDR3 totals 17 residues. CDR1 is KGHSH, CDR2 LQKENI, per germline. The CDR3 sequence is CASSPALAGGAHNEQFF. As DNA, the CDR3 is TGTGCCAGCTCACCGGCACTAGCGGGGGGAGCCCACAATGAGCAGTTCTTC.

The chain links TRBV12-3 or TRBV12-4 to TRBJ1-6, with TRBD1 identical over 8 bases. Unmatched junction bases numbered 3, after V lost 6 bases and J lost 8 bases. The CDR3 sequence is 13 residues long. CDR3: CASRDRVDSPLHF. CDR3 in DNA: TGTGCCAGCAGGGACAGGGTGGATTCACCCCTCCACTTT.

The chain recombines TRBV7-9 with TRBJ2-7; TRBD1 is a possible D gene (6 bases). This CDR3 is built from 15 residues. V was shortened by 1 base and J by 0 bases, with 10 bases between the two germline ends. Germline V lookup: CDR1 SEHNR, CDR2 FQNEAQ (reference sequence). CDR3 DNA sequence: TGTGCCAGCAGCTTAGGAGGGGGTCGCTCCTACGAGCAGTACGTC. It encodes CASSLGGGRSYEQYV.

The chain recombines TRBV25-1 with TRBJ1-2; D may be TRBD1 (6 bases). Trimming removed 10 bases at V and 4 bases at J, with 19 bases between. Germline CDR1 reads MGHDK; CDR2 reads SYGVNS. The CDR3 has 14 amino acids. The CDR3 coding sequence is TGTGCCACCCAAGACGCAGGGGCCGGCTATGGCTACACCTTC. It specifies CATQDAGAGYGYTF.

The J gene is TRBJ1-2, the V gene TRBV5-4, with TRBD1 identical over 9 bases. Germline CDR1 and CDR2: SGHNT and YYREEE (reference sequence). Trimming at V came to 3 bases and at J to 4 bases, leaving 7 bases not matched to a gene. The CDR3 consists of 15 residues. The CDR3 sequence: CASSYRDREVYGYTF. The CDR3 DNA sequence: TGTGCCAGCAGCTACCGGGACAGGGAAGTCTATGGCTACACCTTC.

The chain recombines TRBV9 with TRBJ1-1, with D perhaps TRBD1 (5 bases). The germline V and J ends were trimmed by 3 bases and 3 bases, with 9 bases remaining between them. This CDR3 region has 13 residues. Germline-derived CDR1 and CDR2 are SGDLS and YYNGEE. The chain's CDR3 is CASSGEGDTEAFF. The CDR3 DNA reads TGTGCCAGCAGCGGGGAAGGGGACACTGAAGCTTTCTTT.

V gene TRBV5-4 combines with J gene TRBJ1-6; 9 bases match TRBD1. V was clipped by 5 bases and J by 10 bases; unmatched bases: 13. The length of the CDR3 is 16 residues. The germline V gene encodes CDR1 SGHNT and CDR2 YYREEE (reference sequence). The CDR3 DNA is TGTGCCAGCAGTTCTGAAGTCCGGGACAGGGACTCACCCCTCCACTTT. It encodes CASSSEVRDRDSPLHF.

J is TRBJ1-3 and V is TRBV5-6, with D maybe TRBD1 (6 bases). Germline CDR1 SGHDT, CDR2 YYEEEE. Trimming removed 1 base at V and 0 bases at J, with 20 bases between. This CDR3 has 19 amino acids. The CDR3 DNA is TGTGCCAGCAGCTTGAATTCGGACAGCCCATCTCTCTCTGGAAACACCATATATTTT. This encodes CASSLNSDSPSLSGNTIYF.

A note on this clone: The junction and the germline gene differ at one end; a read error may be behind it. The genes are TRBV6-5 and TRBJ1-2; unclear D gene. The CDR3 consists of 13 residues. Germline V gives CDR1 MNHEY, CDR2 SVGAGI. For the CDR3, the DNA is TGTGCTAGCAGGCACGGAGCAAACTATGGCTACACCTTC. As protein: CASRHGANYGYTF.